There are many counts of the clone carrying this TCR beta chain. What it binds is not known. Scientists amplified the TCR beta CDR3 regions from RNA transcripts. An initial RT-PCR round employing HTBI primers preceded a second-round multiplex PCR. MiXCR, applied by TCRdb to the multiplex PCR reads, yields one record per CDR3 protein. The data contain 400,000 or so distinct CDR3 sequences, about a sixth of them singletons. Additional autoimmune diseases, uncontrolled infections, pregnancy or lactation disqualified patients. Orbital computed tomography, together with clinical symptoms, serum thyroxine, TRAb and thyroid ultrasound, was used for diagnosis. This sample is part of a study of Graves' ophthalmopathy and Graves' hyperthyroidism. Study-level results: Most expanded clonotypes from thyroid (those above 0.001 frequency) were also found in blood.

The CDR3 has 15 amino acids. Looked up from germline, CDR1 is LNHNV and CDR2 is YYDKDF (reference sequence). The V gene lost 4 bases and the J gene lost 7 bases, with 19 bases spanning the gap. The chain uses TRBV15 and TRBJ2-5; D may be TRBD1 (6 bases). The sequence came from an adult woman with stable Graves' hyperthyroidism. The sequencing sample was made of peripheral blood. The chain's CDR3 is CATSKNGGHPRTQYF. Here the CDR3 DNA reads TGTGCCACCAGCAAAAATGGGGGCCATCCCCGGACCCAGTACTTC.